One and the same sample provided the 5 T cell receptor beta chains below, sequenced in a study of T cells after yellow fever vaccination. TCRdb processed the 5' RACE reads anew with MiXCR; each CDR3 protein has one entry. The sample has about 170,000 distinct CDR3 sequences; around 10% are singletons. Source: CD8+ T cells sorted from PBMCs, taken 15 days after the yellow fever booster vaccination. The receptors here all came from a young man who received the YFV17D yellow fever vaccine.

The chain recombines TRBV7-2 with TRBJ2-7; TRBD2 might be the D (7 bases). V lost 0 bases and J lost 5, with 11 bases in between. This CDR3 is built from 14 residues. Germline V lookup: CDR1 SGHTA, CDR2 FQGNSA. The CDR3 reads CASSLAGGPHEQYF. The CDR3, as DNA: TGTGCCAGCAGCTTAGCCGGGGGGCCCCACGAGCAGTACTTC.

This clonotype was seen a handful of times. This rearrangement joins TRBV28 to TRBJ2-3, with D perhaps TRBD1 (5 bases). V gave up 2 bases and J gave up 4 bases, with 7 bases separating them. Germline V gives CDR1 MDHEN, CDR2 SYDVKM. The length of the CDR3 is 13 residues. Written as DNA, the CDR3 is TGTGCCAGCAGTTTACAGGGCGCAGATACGCAGTATTTT. As protein: CASSLQGADTQYF.

There are many counts of this clonotype. The chain is built from TRBV7-8 and TRBJ2-5; 7 nucleotides align to TRBD1. The CDR3 is 16 amino acids. Germline CDR1 and CDR2: SGHVS and FQNEAQ. V dropped 3 bases and J dropped 5; count of bases not matched to a gene: 12. CDR3 protein: CASSFTIQGIWETQYF. The CDR3 DNA sequence: TGTGCCAGCAGCTTTACCATACAGGGGATCTGGGAGACCCAGTACTTC.

This clonotype was seen a few times. V gene TRBV7-9 combines with J gene TRBJ2-1, with D tentatively TRBD2 (6 bases). With 5 bases removed from V and 5 bases from J, the gap between germline ends came to 16 bases. Germline V CDR1 and CDR2: SEHNR, FQNEAQ (reference sequence). This CDR3 has 15 amino acids. The CDR3 sequence: CASSPFGSGHNEQFF. CDR3 nucleotides: TGTGCCAGCAGCCCTTTCGGTAGCGGCCACAATGAGCAGTTCTTC. Using reference TRBV7-9 and TRBJ2-1 for the parts outside the CDR3, the full variable domain is DTGVSQNPRHKITKRGQNVTFRCDPISEHNRLYWYRQTLGQGPEFLTYFQNEAQLEKSRLLSDRFSAERPKGSFSTLEIQRTEQGDSAMYLCASSPFGSGHNEQFFGPGTRLTVL.

This clonotype was recorded at least ten times. This chain connects TRBV15 to TRBJ2-7; D may be TRBD2 (6 bases). V lost 8 bases to trimming and J lost 4 bases, with 12 bases between them. The CDR3 spans 12 residues. CDR1 and CDR2 (germline): LNHNV, YYDKDF (reference sequence). The CDR3 DNA sequence: TGTGCCACCTCTTCGGCGGGATACGAGCAGTACGTC. Translated, it gives CATSSAGYEQYV.